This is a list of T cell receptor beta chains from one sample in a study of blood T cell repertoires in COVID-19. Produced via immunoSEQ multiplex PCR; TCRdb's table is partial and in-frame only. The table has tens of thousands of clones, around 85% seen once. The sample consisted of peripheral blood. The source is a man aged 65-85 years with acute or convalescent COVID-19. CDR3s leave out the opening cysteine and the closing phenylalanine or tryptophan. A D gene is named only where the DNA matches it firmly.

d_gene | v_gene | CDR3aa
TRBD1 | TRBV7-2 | ASSPGQGSLYGYT
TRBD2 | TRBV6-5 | ASIRLAGGEETQY
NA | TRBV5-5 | ASSLELTGPGSGNTIY
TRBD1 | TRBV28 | ASVSTSGQGVYEQY
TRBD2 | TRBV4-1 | ASSQEGGGANTGELF
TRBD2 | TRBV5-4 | ASSRPPGTSGGGNTGELF
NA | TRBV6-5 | ASRRDIEQPQH
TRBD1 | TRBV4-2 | ASSPIGTGGDGYT
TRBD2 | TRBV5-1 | ASSPTGPGLAGGRFGYNEQF
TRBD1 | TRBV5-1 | ASSARTGGVGTEAF
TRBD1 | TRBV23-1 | ASSQLDSPDRVNYGYT
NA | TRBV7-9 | ASSRTAGNTEAF
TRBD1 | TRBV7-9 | ASSSQGSYNEQF
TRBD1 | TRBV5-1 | ASSPRQGASTDTQY
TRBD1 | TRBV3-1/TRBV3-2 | ASSQATGWYGYT
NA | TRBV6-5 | ASSRQASTDTQY
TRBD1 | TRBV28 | ASTTGGGSYEQY